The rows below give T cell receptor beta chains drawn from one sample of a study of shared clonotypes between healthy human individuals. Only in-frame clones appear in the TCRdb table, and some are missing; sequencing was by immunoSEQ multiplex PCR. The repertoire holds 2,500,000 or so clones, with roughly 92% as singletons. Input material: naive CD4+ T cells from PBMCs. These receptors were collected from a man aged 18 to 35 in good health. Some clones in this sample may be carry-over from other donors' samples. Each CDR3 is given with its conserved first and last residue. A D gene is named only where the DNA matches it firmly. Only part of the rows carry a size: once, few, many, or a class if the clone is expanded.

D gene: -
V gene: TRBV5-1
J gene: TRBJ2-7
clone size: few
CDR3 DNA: TGCGCCAGCAGCCCGTTAGTCTCCTACGAGCAGTACTTC
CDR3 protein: CASSPLVSYEQYF

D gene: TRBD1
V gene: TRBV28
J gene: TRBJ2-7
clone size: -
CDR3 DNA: TGTGCCAGTCGGACAGGCCGCGACGAGCAGTACTTC
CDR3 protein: CASRTGRDEQYF

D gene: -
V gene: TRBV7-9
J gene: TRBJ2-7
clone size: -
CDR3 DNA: TGTGCCAGCAGCTTAATTCAGGGCAGGGGCGGCTACGAGCAGTACTTC
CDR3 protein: CASSLIQGRGGYEQYF

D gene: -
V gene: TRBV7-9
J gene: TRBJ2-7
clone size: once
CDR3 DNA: TGTGCCAGCAACCCGAGTGGGGGTAGGTCCTACGAGCAGTACTTC
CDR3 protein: CASNPSGGRSYEQYF

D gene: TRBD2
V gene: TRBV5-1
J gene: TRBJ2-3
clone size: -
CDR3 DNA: TGCGCCAGCAGCTCAGGACTAGCGGGAGGGGATACGCAGTATTTT
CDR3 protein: CASSSGLAGGDTQYF

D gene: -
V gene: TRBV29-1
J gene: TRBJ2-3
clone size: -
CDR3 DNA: TGCAGCGTGCGGAGTCCCTTTAGCACAGATACGCAGTATTTT
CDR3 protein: CSVRSPFSTDTQYF

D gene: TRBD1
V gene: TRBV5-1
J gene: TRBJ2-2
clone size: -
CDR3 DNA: TGCGCCAGCAGCCGGGGACAGACAAACACCGGGGAGCTGTTTTTT
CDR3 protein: CASSRGQTNTGELFF

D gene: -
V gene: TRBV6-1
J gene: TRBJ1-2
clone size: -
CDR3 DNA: TGTGCCAGCAGTGGACGGACGTTGGACTATGGCTACACCTTC
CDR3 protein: CASSGRTLDYGYTF

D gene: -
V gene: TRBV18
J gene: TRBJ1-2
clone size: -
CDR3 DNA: TGTGCCAGCTCACCCCCGGGGTACTTTGGCTATGGCTACACCTTC
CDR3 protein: CASSPPGYFGYGYTF

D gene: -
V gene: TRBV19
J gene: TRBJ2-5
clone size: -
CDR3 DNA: TGTGCCAGTAGTATGAACGGGGGAGAGACCCAGTACTTC
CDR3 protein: CASSMNGGETQYF

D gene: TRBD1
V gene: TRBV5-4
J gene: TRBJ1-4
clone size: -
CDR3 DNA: TGTGCCAGCAGCCTAGACAGGGCCAGCGAAAAACTGTTTTTT
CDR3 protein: CASSLDRASEKLFF

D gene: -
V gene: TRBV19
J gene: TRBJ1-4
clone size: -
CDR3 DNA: TGTGCCAGTACGCCAAACTTTAATGAAAAACTGTTTTTT
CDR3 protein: CASTPNFNEKLFF

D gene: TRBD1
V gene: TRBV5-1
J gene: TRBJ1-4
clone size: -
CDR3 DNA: TGCGCCAGCAGGGACAGGGGGAAGGAAAAACTGTTTTTT
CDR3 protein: CASRDRGKEKLFF

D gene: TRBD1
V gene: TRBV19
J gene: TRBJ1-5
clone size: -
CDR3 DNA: TGTGCCAGTAGGACGACAGGGGGCATTACGCCCCAGCATTTT
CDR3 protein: CASRTTGGITPQHF

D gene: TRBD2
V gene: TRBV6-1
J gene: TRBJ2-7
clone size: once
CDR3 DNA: TGTGCCAGCAGTGAATTCGGGGGGACCTACGAGCAGTACTTC
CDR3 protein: CASSEFGGTYEQYF

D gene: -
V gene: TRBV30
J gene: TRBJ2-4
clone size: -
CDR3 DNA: TGTGCCTGGAGTGTAGGCCTGAGAAACATTCAGTACTTC
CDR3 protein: CAWSVGLRNIQYF

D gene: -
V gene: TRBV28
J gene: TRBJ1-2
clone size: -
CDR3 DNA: TGTGCCAGCAGTTTGGCCGTGAGCTATGGCTACACCTTC
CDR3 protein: CASSLAVSYGYTF

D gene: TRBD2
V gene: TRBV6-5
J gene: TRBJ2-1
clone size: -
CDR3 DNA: TGTGCCAGCAGAGGGACTAGCCGTTACAATGAGCAGTTCTTC
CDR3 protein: CASRGTSRYNEQFF

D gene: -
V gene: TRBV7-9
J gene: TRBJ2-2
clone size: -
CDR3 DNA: TGTGCCAGCAGCGCGAGGGAACTTGAGAACACCGGGGAGCTGTTTTTT
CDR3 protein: CASSARELENTGELFF

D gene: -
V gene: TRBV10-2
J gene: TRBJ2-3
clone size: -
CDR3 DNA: TGCGCCAGCAGCGGGACATACTTCGCAGATACGCAGTATTTT
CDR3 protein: CASSGTYFADTQYF

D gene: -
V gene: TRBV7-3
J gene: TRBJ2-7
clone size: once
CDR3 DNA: TGTGCCAGCAGTTTTCAGGGTTCCTACGAGCAGTACTTC
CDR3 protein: CASSFQGSYEQYF

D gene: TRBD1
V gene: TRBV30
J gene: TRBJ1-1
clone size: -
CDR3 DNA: TGTGCCTGGAGTTCGGGACAGGGGAGCACTGAAGCTTTCTTT
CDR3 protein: CAWSSGQGSTEAFF

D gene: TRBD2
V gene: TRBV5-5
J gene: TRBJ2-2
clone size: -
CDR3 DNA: TGTGCCAGCGACCCCGGCCTAGCGGGAGGGAGCACCGGGGAGCTGTTTTTT
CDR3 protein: CASDPGLAGGSTGELFF

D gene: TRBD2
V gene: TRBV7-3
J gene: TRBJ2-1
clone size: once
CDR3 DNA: TGTGCCAGCAGCCAACTACTAGCGGGCAATGAGCAGTTCTTC
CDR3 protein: CASSQLLAGNEQFF

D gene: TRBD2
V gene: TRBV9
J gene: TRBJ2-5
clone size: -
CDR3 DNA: TGTGCCAGCAGCCGGGAGGAAGAGACCCAGTACTTC
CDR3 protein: CASSREEETQYF

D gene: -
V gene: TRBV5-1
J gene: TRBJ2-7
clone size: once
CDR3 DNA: TGCGCCAGCACCTTAGGGGGGATTCTTACCTACGAGCAGTACTTC
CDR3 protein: CASTLGGILTYEQYF

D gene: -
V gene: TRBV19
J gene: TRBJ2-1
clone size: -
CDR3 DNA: TGTGCCAGTAGTTGGACCCATGGCTCTGAGCAGTTCTTC
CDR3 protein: CASSWTHGSEQFF

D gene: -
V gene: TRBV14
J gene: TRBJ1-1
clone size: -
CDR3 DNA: TGTGCCAGCAGCCCGGCCACTGAAGCTTTCTTT
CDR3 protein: CASSPATEAFF

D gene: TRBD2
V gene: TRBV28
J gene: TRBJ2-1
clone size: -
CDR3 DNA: TGTGCCAGCAGTTTGACTAGCGGGAGAATAAATGAGCAGTTCTTC
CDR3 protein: CASSLTSGRINEQFF

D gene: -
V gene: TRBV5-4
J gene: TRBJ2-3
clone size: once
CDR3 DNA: TGTGCCAGCAGCATGGGAGGCGGGATGTCCACAGATACGCAGTATTTT
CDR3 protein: CASSMGGGMSTDTQYF

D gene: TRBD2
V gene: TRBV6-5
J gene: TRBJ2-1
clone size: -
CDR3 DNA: TGTGCCAGCAGGGCCGTTGGGGAGGGCCACAGTGAGCAGTTCTTC
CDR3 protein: CASRAVGEGHSEQFF

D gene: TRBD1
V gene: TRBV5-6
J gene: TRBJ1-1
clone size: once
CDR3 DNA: TGTGCCAGCAGCTCCCTAAAAGGGACAGGGGGCACTGAAGCTTTCTTT
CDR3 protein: CASSSLKGTGGTEAFF

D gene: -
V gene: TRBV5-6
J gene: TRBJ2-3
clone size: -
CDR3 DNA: TGTGCCAGCAGCTTTGGACTTAGCACAGATACGCAGTATTTT
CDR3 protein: CASSFGLSTDTQYF

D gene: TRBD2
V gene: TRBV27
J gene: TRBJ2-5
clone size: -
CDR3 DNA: TGTGCCAGCAGTTCCCCCCTTCGCGGGGGATGGGAACAGGAGACCCAGTACTTC
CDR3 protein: CASSSPLRGGWEQETQYF

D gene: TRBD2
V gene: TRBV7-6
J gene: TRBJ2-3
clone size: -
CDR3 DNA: TGTGCCAGCAGCCTAGCGGGATACGGCACAGATACGCAGTATTTT
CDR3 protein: CASSLAGYGTDTQYF

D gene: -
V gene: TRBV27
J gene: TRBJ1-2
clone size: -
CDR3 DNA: TGTGCCAGCAGTCCACGAGGAGGGTGGGATGGCTACACCTTC
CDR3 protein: CASSPRGGWDGYTF

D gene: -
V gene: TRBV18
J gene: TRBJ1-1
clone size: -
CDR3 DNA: TGTGCCAGCTCACCGTCCGTGGGGACCCCGGGGGGGATGAACACTGAAGCTTTCTTT
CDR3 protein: CASSPSVGTPGGMNTEAFF

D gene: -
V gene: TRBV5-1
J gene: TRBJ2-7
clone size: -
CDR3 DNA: TGCGCCAGCAGCTCGGGCAAGGCCCCCTCCTACGAGCAGTACTTC
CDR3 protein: CASSSGKAPSYEQYF

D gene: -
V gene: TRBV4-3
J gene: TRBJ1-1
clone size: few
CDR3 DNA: TGCGCCAGCAGCCAAGATTATTGGAGGGGCGGAACCTTACGGGGCACTGAAGCTTTCTTT
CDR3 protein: CASSQDYWRGGTLRGTEAFF

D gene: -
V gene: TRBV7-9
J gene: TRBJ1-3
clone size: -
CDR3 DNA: TGTGCCAGCAGCTTACGTATTATGGGGGACTCTGGAAACACCATATATTTT
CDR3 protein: CASSLRIMGDSGNTIYF

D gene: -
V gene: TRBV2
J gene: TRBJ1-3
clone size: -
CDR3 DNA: TGTGCCAGCAGTGTGTTGTGGGGGTACTCTGGAAACACCATATATTTT
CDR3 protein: CASSVLWGYSGNTIYF

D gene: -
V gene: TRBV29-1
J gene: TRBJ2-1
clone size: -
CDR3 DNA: TGCAGCGTTGAAAGCGAATCCTACAATGAGCAGTTCTTC
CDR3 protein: CSVESESYNEQFF

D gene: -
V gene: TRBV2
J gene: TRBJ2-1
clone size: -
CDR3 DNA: TGTGCCAGCAGTGGTTACAATGAGCAGTTCTTC
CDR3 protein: CASSGYNEQFF

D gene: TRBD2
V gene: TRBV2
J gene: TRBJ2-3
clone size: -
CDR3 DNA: TGTGCCAGCAGTGTTGAGGGGGGAACGGGACTAGCGATTGATACGCAGTATTTT
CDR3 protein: CASSVEGGTGLAIDTQYF

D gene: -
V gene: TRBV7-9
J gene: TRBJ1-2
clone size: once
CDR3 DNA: TGTGCCAGCAGCTTAGCTGGGACTCAGTACAACTATGGCTACACCTTC
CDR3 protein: CASSLAGTQYNYGYTF

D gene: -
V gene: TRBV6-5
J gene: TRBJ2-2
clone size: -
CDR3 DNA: TGTGCCAGCAGTTACGCGGGAAGCCCGCCCGGGGAGCTGTTTTTT
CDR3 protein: CASSYAGSPPGELFF

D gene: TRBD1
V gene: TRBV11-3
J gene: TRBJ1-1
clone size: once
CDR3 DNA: TGTGCCAGCAGCCATGGACAGGGGTTAAGTGAAGCTTTCTTT
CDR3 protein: CASSHGQGLSEAFF

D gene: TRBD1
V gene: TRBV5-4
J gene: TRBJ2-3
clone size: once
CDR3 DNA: TGTGCCAGCAGCTCGGGACAGGGCGTATATACGCAGTATTTT
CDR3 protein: CASSSGQGVYTQYF

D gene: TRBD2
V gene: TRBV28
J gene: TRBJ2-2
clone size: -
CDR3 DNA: TGTGCCAGCAGTTTAGGGGTTAGCGGGAGGGCCAAGGCCGGGGAGCTGTTTTTT
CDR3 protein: CASSLGVSGRAKAGELFF

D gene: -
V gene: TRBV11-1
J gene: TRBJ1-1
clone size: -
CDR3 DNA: TGTGCCAACAGCTTATATCCGGCGGACACTGAAGCTTTCTTT
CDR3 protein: CANSLYPADTEAFF